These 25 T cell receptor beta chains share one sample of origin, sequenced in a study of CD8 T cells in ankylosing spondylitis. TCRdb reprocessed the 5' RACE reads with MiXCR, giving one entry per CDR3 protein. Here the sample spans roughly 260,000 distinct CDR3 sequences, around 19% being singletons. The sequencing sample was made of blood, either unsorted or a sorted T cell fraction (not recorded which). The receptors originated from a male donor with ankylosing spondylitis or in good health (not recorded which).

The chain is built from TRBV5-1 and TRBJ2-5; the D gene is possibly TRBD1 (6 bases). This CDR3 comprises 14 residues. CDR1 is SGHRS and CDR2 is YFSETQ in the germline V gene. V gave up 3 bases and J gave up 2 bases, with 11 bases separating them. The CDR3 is CASSSHREQETQYF. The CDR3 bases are TGCGCCAGCAGCTCCCACAGGGAGCAAGAGACCCAGTACTTC.

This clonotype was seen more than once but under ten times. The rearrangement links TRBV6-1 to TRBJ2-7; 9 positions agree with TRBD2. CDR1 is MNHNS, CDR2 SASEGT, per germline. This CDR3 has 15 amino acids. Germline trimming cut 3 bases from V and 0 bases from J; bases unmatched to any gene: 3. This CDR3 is CASSDSGGISYEQYV. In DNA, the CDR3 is TGTGCCAGCAGTGATAGCGGGGGCATCTCCTACGAGCAGTACGTC.

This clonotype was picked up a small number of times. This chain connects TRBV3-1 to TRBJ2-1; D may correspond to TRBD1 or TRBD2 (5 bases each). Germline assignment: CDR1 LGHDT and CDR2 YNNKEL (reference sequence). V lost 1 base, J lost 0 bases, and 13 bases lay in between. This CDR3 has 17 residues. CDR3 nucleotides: TGTGCCAGCAGCCAAGTAGGGCTCGGGACCTCCTACAATGAGCAGTTCTTC. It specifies CASSQVGLGTSYNEQFF.

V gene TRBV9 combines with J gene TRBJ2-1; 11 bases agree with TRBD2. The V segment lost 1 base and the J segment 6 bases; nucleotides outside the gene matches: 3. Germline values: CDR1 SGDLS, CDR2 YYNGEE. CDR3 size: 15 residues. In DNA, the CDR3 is TGTGCCAGCAGCGTATTAGCGGGAGGGCCCAATGAGCAGTTCTTC. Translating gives CASSVLAGGPNEQFF. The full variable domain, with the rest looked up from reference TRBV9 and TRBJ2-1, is DSGVTQTPKHLITATGQRVTLRCSPRSGDLSVYWYQQSLDQGLQFLIQYYNGEERAKGNILERFSAQQFPDLHSELNLSSLELGDSALYFCASSVLAGGPNEQFFGPGTRLTVL.

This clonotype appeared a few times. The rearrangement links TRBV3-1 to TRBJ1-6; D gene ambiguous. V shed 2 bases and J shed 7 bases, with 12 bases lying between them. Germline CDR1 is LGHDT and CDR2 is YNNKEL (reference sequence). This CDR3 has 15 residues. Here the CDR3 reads CASSQKGGSNSPLHF. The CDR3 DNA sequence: TGTGCCAGCAGCCAAAAAGGAGGGAGCAATTCACCCCTCCACTTT.

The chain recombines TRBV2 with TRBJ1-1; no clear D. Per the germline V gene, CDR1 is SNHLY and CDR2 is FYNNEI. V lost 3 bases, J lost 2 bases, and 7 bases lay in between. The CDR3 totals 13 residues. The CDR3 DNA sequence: TGTGCCAGCAGTGACCGGCTAAACACTGAAGCTTTCTTT. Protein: CASSDRLNTEAFF. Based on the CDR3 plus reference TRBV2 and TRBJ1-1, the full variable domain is EPEVTQTPSHQVTQMGQEVILRCVPISNHLYFYWYRQILGQKVEFLVSFYNNEISEKSEIFDDQFSVERPDGSNFTLKIRSTKLEDSAMYFCASSDRLNTEAFFGQGTRLTVV.

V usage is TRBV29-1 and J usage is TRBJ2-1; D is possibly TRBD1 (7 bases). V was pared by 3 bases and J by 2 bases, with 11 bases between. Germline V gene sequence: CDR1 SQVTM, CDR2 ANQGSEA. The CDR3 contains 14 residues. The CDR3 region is CSVDGGTAYNEQFF. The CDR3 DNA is TGCAGCGTTGATGGAGGGACAGCCTACAATGAGCAGTTCTTC.

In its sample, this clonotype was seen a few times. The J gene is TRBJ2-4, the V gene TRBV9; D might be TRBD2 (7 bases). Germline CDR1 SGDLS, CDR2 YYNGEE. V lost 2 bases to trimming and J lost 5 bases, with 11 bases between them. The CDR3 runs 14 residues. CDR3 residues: CASSVGGRQNIQYF. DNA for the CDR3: TGTGCCAGCAGCGTGGGGGGGCGCCAAAACATTCAGTACTTC.

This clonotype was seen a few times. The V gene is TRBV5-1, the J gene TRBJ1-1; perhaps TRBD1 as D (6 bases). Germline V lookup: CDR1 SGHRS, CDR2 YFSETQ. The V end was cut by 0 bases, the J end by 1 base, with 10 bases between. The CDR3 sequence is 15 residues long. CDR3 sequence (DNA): TGCGCCAGCAGCTTGGACAGGGAACCGAACACTGAAGCTTTCTTT. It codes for CASSLDREPNTEAFF.

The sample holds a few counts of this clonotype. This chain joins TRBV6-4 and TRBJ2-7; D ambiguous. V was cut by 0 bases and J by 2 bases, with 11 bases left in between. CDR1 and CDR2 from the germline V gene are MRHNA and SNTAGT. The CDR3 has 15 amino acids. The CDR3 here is CASSDSALPTYEQYV. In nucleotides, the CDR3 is TGTGCCAGCAGTGACTCCGCGCTACCTACCTACGAGCAGTACGTC.

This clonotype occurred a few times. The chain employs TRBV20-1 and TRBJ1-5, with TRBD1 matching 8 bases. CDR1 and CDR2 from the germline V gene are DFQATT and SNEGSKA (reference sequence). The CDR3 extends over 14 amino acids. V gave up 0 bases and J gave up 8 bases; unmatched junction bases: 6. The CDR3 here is CSARDGQGGKPQHF. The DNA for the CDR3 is TGCAGTGCTAGAGACGGACAGGGCGGGAAGCCCCAGCATTTT.

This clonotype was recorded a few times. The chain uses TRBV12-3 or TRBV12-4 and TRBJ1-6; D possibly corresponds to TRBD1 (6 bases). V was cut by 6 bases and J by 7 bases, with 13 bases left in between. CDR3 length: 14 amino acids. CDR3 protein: CASRKQGQNSPLHF. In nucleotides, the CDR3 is TGTGCCAGCAGGAAACAGGGCCAGAATTCACCCCTCCACTTT.

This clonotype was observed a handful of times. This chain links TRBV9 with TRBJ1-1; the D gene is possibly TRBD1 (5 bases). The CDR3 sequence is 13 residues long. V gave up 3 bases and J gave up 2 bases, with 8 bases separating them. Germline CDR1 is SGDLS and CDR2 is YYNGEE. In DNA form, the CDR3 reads TGTGCCAGCAGCGACACAGGTAACACTGAAGCTTTCTTT. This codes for CASSDTGNTEAFF.

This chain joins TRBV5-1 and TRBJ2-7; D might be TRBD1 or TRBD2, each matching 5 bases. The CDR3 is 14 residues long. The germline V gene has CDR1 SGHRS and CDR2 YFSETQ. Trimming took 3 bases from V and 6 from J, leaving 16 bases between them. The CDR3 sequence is CASSSGPTALEQYV. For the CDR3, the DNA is TGCGCCAGCAGCTCGGGACCTACCGCCCTCGAGCAGTACGTC.

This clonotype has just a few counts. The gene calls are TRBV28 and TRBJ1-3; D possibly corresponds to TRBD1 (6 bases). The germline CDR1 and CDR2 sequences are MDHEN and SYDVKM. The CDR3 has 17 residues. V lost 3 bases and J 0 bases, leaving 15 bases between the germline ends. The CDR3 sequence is CASSFITGTSSGNTIYF. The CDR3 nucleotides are TGTGCCAGCAGTTTCATAACAGGGACGAGCTCTGGAAACACCATATATTTT.

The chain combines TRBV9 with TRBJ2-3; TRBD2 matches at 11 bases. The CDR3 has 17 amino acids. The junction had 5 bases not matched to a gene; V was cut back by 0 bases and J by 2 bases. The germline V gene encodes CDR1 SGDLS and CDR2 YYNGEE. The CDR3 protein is CASSVEVSGGATDTQYF. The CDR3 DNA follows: TGTGCCAGCAGCGTAGAGGTTAGCGGGGGGGCCACAGATACGCAGTATTTT.

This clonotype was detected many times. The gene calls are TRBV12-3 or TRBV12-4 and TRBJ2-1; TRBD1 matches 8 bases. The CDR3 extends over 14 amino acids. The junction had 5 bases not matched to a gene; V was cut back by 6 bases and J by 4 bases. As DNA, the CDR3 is TGTGCCAGCAGCTGGACAGGGACATACAATGAGCAGTTCTTC. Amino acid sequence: CASSWTGTYNEQFF.

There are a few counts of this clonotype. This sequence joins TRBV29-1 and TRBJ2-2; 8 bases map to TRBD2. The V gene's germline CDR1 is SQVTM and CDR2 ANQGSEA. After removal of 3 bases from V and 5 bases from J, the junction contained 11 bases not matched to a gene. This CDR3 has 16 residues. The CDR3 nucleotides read TGCAGCGTTGACGGACTAGCCGGCTACAGTACCGGGGAGCTGTTTTTT. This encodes CSVDGLAGYSTGELFF.

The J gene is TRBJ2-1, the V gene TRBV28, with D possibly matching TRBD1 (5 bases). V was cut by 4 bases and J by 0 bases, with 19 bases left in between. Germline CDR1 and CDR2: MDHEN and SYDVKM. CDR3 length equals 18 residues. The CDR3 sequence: CASSSTSGLRSSYNEQFF. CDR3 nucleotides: TGTGCCAGCAGTTCGACGTCAGGGCTTCGCAGCTCCTACAATGAGCAGTTCTTC.

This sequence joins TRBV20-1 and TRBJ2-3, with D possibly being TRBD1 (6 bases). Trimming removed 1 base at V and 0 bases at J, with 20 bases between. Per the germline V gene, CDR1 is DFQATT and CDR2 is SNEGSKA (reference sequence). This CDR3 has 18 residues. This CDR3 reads CSARGWSQGLGSTDTQYF. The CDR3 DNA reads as TGCAGTGCTAGAGGATGGTCTCAGGGGTTGGGTAGCACAGATACGCAGTATTTT.

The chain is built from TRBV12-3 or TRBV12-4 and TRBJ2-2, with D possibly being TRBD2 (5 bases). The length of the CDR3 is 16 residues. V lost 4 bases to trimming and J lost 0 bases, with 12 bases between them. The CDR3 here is CASSYRRTSNTGELFF. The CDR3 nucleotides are TGTGCCAGCAGTTACCGCCGGACTTCGAACACCGGGGAGCTGTTTTTT.

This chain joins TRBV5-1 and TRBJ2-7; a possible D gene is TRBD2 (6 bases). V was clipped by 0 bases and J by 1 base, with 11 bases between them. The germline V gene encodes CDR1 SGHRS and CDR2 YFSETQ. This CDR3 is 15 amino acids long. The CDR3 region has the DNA TGCGCCAGCAGCTTGGCGGCGGGGTTATCCTACGAGCAGTACGTC. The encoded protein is CASSLAAGLSYEQYV.

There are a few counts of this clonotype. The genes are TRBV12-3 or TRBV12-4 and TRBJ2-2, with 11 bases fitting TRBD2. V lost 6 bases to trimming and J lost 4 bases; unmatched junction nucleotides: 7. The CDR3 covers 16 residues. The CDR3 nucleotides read TGTGCCAGCAGCCTTACTAGCGGGAGCCCCACCGGGGAGCTGTTTTTT. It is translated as CASSLTSGSPTGELFF.

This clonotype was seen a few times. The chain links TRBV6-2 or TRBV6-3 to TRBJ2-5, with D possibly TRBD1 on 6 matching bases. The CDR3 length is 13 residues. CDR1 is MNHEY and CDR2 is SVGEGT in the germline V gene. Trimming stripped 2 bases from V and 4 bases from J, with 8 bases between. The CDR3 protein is CASSYGQLETQYF. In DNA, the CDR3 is TGTGCCAGCAGTTACGGACAGCTAGAGACCCAGTACTTC.

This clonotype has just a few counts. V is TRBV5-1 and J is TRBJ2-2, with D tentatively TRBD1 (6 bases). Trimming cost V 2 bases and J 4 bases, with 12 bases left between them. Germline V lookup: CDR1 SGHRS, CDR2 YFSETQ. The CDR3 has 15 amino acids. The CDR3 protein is CASSFQGQGTGELFF. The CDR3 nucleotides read TGCGCCAGCAGCTTCCAGGGGCAAGGCACCGGGGAGCTGTTTTTT.